Following are 18 T cell receptor beta chains from one sample sequenced in a study of T cells in Graves' hyperthyroidism and ophthalmopathy. RNA transcripts yielded amplified TCR beta CDR3 regions. HTBI primers were the set used in a first-round RT-PCR of the TCR CDR3. TCRdb re-analysed the multiplex PCR reads in MiXCR, keeping a single row per CDR3 protein. The sample includes hundreds of thousands of distinct CDR3 sequences, roughly a quarter of them seen just once. Sequencing used blood. These receptors came from a woman aged 25 to 39 with Graves' ophthalmopathy.

This chain connects TRBV20-1 to TRBJ2-7, with D perhaps TRBD1 (6 bases). This CDR3 has 13 residues. Germline-derived CDR1 and CDR2 are DFQATT and SNEGSKA (reference sequence). Between the trimmed V and J ends, which lost 6 bases and 2 bases, there was a span of 14 bases. As DNA, the CDR3 is TGCAGTGCCCAGGGGACAAGCGCCTACGAGCAGTACTTC. It codes for CSAQGTSAYEQYF.

This clonotype has a count of ten or more. The chain joins TRBV12-3 or TRBV12-4 to TRBJ1-5, with 7 bases that match TRBD1. Unmatched junction bases numbered 4, after V lost 1 base and J lost 4 bases. CDR3 length: 15 amino acids. CDR3 sequence: CASSLGTGLNQPQHF. In DNA form, the CDR3 reads TGTGCCAGCAGTTTAGGGACAGGACTTAATCAGCCCCAGCATTTT.

This clonotype was counted between two and nine times. This chain links TRBV20-1 with TRBJ1-2; perhaps TRBD1 as D (5 bases). The germline gives CDR1 DFQATT, CDR2 SNEGSKA (reference sequence). The CDR3 is 11 amino acids. The V end lost 6 bases, the J end lost 12 bases, and 17 bases lay between the germline ends. Here the CDR3 DNA reads TGCAGTGCCCACGCTCAGGGAACGGACACCTTC. This gives the protein CSAHAQGTDTF.

In this sample, this clonotype turned up many times. This chain connects TRBV24-1 to TRBJ1-5, with D hard to call. V lost 1 base and J lost 8, with 14 bases in between. The CDR3 length is 15 residues. Germline CDR1 is KGHDR and CDR2 is SFDVKD. In nucleotides, the CDR3 is TGTGCCACCAGTGATTTCTGCAGGTTAAGTGAGCCCCAGCATTTT. It yields the protein CATSDFCRLSEPQHF.

This clonotype was observed many times. The V and J genes are TRBV7-2 and TRBJ2-7, with D unresolved. CDR1 and CDR2 (germline): SGHTA, FQGNSA. V lost 2 bases, J lost 3 bases, and 8 bases lay in between. The CDR3 spans 13 residues. The CDR3: CASSLFTDYEQYF. DNA of the CDR3: TGTGCCAGCAGCTTATTCACAGACTACGAGCAGTACTTC.

This clonotype was picked up one time. The rearrangement links TRBV12-3 or TRBV12-4 to TRBJ2-5; 8 positions agree with TRBD2. With V trimmed by 2 bases and J by 5 bases, 22 bases remained unmatched. The CDR3 extends over 20 amino acids. In DNA, the CDR3 is TGTGCCAGCAGTTTAATGGCCAGCGGGAGATTTGAACATGGCAAGGAGACCCAGTACTTC. The encoded protein is CASSLMASGRFEHGKETQYF.

The chain couples TRBV28 to TRBJ1-1; 9 bases match TRBD1. The V gene end was trimmed by 6 bases and the J gene end by 4 bases; junction bases not matched to a gene: 9. The CDR3 consists of 15 residues. CDR1 is MDHEN and CDR2 is SYDVKM in the germline V gene. The CDR3 sequence is CASRKQGALGTEAFF. The CDR3, as DNA: TGTGCCAGCAGGAAACAGGGGGCGCTCGGCACTGAAGCTTTCTTT.

The V gene is TRBV3-1, the J gene TRBJ1-1; D perhaps matches TRBD1 (5 bases). V lost 4 bases and J 1 base, leaving 13 bases between the germline ends. The CDR3 has 15 residues. The germline gives CDR1 LGHDT, CDR2 YNNKEL (reference sequence). The CDR3 spells CASSPVRDPNTEAFF. The CDR3 nucleotides are TGTGCCAGCAGCCCCGTCCGGGACCCGAACACTGAAGCTTTCTTT.

This clonotype came up a few times. V and J are TRBV7-2 and TRBJ1-2, with 7 bases identical to TRBD1. In germline, CDR1 is SGHTA, CDR2 FQGNSA. CDR3 length: 13 amino acids. Trimming cost V 9 bases and J 4 bases; bases outside gene matches: 8. The CDR3 DNA reads TGTGCCAGGAGCACAGGGGTCCTCTATGGCTACACCTTC. It specifies CARSTGVLYGYTF. Complete variable domain (other parts from reference TRBV7-2 and TRBJ1-2): GAGVSQSPSNKVTEKGKDVELRCDPISGHTALYWYRQSLGQGLEFLIYFQGNSAPDKSGLPSDRFSAERTGGSVSTLTIQRTQQEDSAVYLCARSTGVLYGYTFGSGTRLTVV.

This clonotype was counted ten times or more. The chain joins TRBV20-1 to TRBJ2-7; D gene unclear. In germline, CDR1 is DFQATT, CDR2 SNEGSKA (reference sequence). V was clipped by 0 bases and J by 3 bases, with 6 bases between them. The length of the CDR3 is 12 residues. The CDR3 nucleotides read TGCAGTGCTAGAGACAACGGCTACGAGCAGTACTTC. As protein: CSARDNGYEQYF.

This clonotype has a count of ten or more. The chain employs TRBV18 and TRBJ1-1; tentatively, D is TRBD1 (6 bases). In germline, CDR1 is KGHSH, CDR2 LQKENI. This CDR3 is built from 16 residues. The germline V and J ends were trimmed by 2 bases and 1 base, with 14 bases remaining between them. In DNA, the CDR3 is TGTGCCAGCTCACCAACGGAACAGGGCACGAACACTGAAGCTTTCTTT. Protein product: CASSPTEQGTNTEAFF.

This clonotype was recorded at least ten times. This rearrangement joins TRBV7-8 to TRBJ2-6; the D is unclear. The CDR3 spans 15 residues. Trimming shortened V by 3 bases and J by 0 bases, and 6 bases separated the two germline ends. Germline V lookup: CDR1 SGHVS, CDR2 FQNEAQ. The CDR3 DNA follows: TGTGCCAGCAGCTTGACTCGCTCTGGGGCCAACGTCCTGACTTTC. Amino acids: CASSLTRSGANVLTF.

This clonotype was picked up many times. The chain has TRBV6-1 and TRBJ2-7; TRBD1 is a possible D gene (6 bases). The CDR3 loop spans 11 amino acids. The germline CDR1 and CDR2 sequences are MNHNS and SASEGT. V shed 3 bases and J shed 9 bases, with 9 bases lying between them. CDR3 coding DNA: TGTGCCAGCAGTGACAACAGGGCGCAGTACTTC. Protein: CASSDNRAQYF.

This clonotype has at least ten counts. The V call is TRBV7-9, the J call TRBJ2-7; D may be TRBD1 (5 bases). The CDR3 is made up of 15 amino acids. The V gene's germline CDR1 is SEHNR and CDR2 FQNEAQ (reference sequence). V lost 2 bases, J lost 1 base, and 12 bases lay in between. The DNA of the CDR3 is TGTGCCAGCAGCTTAAAGGGGTTTCCTTCCTACGAGCAGTACTTC. Its translation: CASSLKGFPSYEQYF.

This clonotype came up a few times. The V and J genes are TRBV19 and TRBJ1-1, with 7 bases lining up with TRBD1. The junction had 8 bases not matched to a gene; V was cut back by 3 bases and J by 7 bases. CDR3 size: 14 residues. In germline, CDR1 is LNHDA, CDR2 SQIVND (reference sequence). CDR3 in DNA: TGTGCCAGTAGTATTCTCCGGGACAGCCTTGAAGCTTTCTTT. The encoded protein is CASSILRDSLEAFF.

This rearrangement joins TRBV12-3 or TRBV12-4 to TRBJ1-2; TRBD1 agrees at 7 bases. With V trimmed by 4 bases and J by 4 bases, 9 bases remained unmatched. The CDR3 covers 15 residues. In nucleotides, the CDR3 is TGTGCCAGCAGTTCGGGGCAGGGGGGCGCCTATGGCTACACCTTC. Translating gives CASSSGQGGAYGYTF.

This clonotype has a handful of counts. The chain uses TRBV20-1 and TRBJ2-5, with 9 nucleotides matching TRBD1. Germline V CDR1 and CDR2: DFQATT, SNEGSKA (reference sequence). This CDR3 spans 15 amino acids. V gave up 2 bases and J gave up 5 bases; unmatched junction bases: 9. CDR3 loop: CSARTVQGARETQYF. The CDR3 DNA sequence: TGCAGTGCTAGAACAGTACAGGGGGCGCGGGAGACCCAGTACTTC.

A note on this clonotype: A much larger clone is a single base away; this may be a read error. The conserved phenylalanine or tryptophan normally closing the CDR3 is absent here, so this likely arose from a read error. The genes are TRBV20-1 and TRBJ1-1; D remains unclear. The germline CDR1 and CDR2 sequences are DFQATT and SNEGSKA (reference sequence). Deletions cut 3 bases from V and 6 bases from J, with 11 bases between. The CDR3 has 12 residues. CDR3 in DNA: TGCAGTGCTAGCCCGGGGAGGTCTGAAGCTTTCTTG. Amino acid sequence: CSASPGRSEAFL.